This TCR beta chain was sequenced for a study of T cell responses to AZD1222 COVID-19 vaccine. V shed 4 bases, J shed 10 bases, and the junction held 10 bases outside the gene matches. The CDR3 runs to 14 residues. In germline, CDR1 is SGHAT, CDR2 FQNNGV. Profiling relied on immunoSEQ multiplex PCR, and the TCRdb table lists in-frame clones only, not all of them. The sample has some 150,000 clones, 80% to 95% seen once. Sequencing was performed on peripheral blood, taken 28 days after the second AZD1222 dose. This clonotype originated in an adult who received the AZD1222 COVID-19 vaccine. The V and J genes are TRBV11-2 and TRBJ2-1; the match to TRBD2 covers 7 bases. CDR3 sequence: CASSSLATGGEQFF. CDR3 coding DNA: TGTGCCAGCAGCTCCCTGGCAACCGGGGGGGAGCAGTTCTTC.